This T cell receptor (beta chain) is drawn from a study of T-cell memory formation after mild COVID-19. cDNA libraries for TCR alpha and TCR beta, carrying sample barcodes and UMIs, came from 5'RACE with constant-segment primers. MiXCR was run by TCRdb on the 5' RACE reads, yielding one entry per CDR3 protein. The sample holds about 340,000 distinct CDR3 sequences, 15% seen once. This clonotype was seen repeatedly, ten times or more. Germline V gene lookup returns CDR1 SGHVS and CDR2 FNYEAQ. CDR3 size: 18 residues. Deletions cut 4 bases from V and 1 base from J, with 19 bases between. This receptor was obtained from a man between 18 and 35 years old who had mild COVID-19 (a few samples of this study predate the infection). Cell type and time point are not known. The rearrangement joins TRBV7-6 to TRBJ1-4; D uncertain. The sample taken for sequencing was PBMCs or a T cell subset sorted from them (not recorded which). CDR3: CASSSVPAGIQTNEKLFF. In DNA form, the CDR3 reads TGTGCCAGCAGCTCCGTCCCAGCCGGGATCCAAACTAATGAAAAACTGTTTTTT.